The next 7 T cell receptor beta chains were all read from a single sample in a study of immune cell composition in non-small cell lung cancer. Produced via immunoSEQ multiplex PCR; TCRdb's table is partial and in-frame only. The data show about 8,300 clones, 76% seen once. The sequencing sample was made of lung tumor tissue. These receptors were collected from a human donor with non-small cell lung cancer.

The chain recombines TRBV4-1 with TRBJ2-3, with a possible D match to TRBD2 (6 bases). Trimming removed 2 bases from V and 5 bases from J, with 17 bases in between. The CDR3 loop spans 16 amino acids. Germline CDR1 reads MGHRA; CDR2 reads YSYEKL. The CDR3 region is CASSQKGLLVGDTQYF. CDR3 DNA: TGCGCCAGCAGCCAAAAGGGACTGCTAGTGGGAGATACGCAGTATTTT.

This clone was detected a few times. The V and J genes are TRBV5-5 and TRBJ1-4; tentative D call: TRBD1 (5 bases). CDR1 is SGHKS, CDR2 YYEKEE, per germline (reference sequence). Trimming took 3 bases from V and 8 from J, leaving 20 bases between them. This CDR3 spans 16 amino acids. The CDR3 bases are TGTGCCAGCAGCTCCTGGTACAAGGGGAGAAGGGAAAAACTGTTTTTT. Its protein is CASSSWYKGRREKLFF.

The CDR3 protein is CASSSRGSAGNEQYF. In DNA, the CDR3 is TGTGCCAGCAGCTCCCGGGGGTCAGCGGGGAACGAGCAGTACTTC. The V gene is TRBV7-8, the J gene TRBJ2-7; TRBD2 aligns across 7 bases. CDR1 SGHVS and CDR2 FQNEAQ come from the germline V gene. V trimming: 4 bases; J trimming: 5 bases; junction bases outside the gene matches: 11. This CDR3 contains 15 residues.

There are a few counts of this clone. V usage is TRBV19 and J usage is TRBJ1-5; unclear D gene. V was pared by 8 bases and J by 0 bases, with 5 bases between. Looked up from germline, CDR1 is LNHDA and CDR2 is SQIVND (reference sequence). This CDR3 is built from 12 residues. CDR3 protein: CASRDSNQPQHF. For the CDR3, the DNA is TGTGCCAGTCGGGATAGCAATCAGCCCCAGCATTTT.

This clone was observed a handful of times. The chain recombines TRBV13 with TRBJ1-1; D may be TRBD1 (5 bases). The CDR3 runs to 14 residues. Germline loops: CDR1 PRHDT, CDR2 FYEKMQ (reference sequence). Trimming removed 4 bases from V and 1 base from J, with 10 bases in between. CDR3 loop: CASSWNQGNTEAFF. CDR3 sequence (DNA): TGTGCCAGCAGCTGGAATCAGGGGAACACTGAAGCTTTCTTT. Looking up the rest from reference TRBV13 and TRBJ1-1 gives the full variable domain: AAGVIQSPRHLIKEKRETATLKCYPIPRHDTVYWYQQGPGQDPQFLISFYEKMQSDKGSIPDRFSAQQFSDYHSELNMSSLELGDSALYFCASSWNQGNTEAFFGQGTRLTVV.

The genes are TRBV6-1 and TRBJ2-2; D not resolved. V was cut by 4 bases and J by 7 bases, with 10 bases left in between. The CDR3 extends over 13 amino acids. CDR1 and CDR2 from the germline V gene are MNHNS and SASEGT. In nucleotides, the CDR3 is TGTGCCAGCAGTGCCCGTAGAGGCGGGGAGCTGTTTTTT. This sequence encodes CASSARRGGELFF.

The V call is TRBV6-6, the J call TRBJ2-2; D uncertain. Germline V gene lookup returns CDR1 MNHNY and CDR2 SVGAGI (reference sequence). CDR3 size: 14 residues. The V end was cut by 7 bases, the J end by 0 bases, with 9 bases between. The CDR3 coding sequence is TGTGCCAGCAAAGAGGTCGCGAACACCGGGGAGCTGTTTTTT. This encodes CASKEVANTGELFF.